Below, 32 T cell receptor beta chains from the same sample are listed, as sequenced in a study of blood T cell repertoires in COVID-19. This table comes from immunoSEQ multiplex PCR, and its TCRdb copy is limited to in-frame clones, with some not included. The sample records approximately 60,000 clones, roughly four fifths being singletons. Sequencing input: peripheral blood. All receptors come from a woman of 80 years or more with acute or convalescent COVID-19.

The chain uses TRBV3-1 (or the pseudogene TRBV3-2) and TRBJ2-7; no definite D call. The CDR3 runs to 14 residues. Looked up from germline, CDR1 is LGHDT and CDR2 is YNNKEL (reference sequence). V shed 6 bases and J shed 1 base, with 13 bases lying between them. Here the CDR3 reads CASRKAWFSYEQYF. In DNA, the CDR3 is TGTGCCAGCAGGAAAGCCTGGTTTTCCTACGAGCAGTACTTC.

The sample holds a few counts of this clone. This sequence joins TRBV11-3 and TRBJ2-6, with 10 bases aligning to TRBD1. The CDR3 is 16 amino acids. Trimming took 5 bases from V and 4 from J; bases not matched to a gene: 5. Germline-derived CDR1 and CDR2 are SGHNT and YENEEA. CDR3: CASSPGQGSGANVLTF. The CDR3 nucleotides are TGTGCCAGCAGCCCGGGACAGGGGAGCGGGGCCAACGTCCTGACTTTC.

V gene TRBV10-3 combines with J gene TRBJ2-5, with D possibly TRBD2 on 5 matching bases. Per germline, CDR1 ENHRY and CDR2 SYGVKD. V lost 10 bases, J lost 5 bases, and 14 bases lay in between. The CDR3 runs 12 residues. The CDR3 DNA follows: TGTGCCACCAGCGGTACTCGGGAGACCCAGTACTTC. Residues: CATSGTRETQYF.

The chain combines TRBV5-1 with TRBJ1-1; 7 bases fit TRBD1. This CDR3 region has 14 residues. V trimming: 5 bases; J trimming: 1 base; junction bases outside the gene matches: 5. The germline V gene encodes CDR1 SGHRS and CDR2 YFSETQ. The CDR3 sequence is CASRHGTANTEAFF. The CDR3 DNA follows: TGCGCCAGCAGGCACGGGACAGCGAACACTGAAGCTTTCTTT. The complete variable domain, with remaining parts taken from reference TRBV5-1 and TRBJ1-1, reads KAGVTQTPRYLIKTRGQQVTLSCSPISGHRSVSWYQQTPGQGLQFLFEYFSETQRNKGNFPGRFSGRQFSNSRSEMNVSTLELGDSALYLCASRHGTANTEAFFGQGTRLTVV.

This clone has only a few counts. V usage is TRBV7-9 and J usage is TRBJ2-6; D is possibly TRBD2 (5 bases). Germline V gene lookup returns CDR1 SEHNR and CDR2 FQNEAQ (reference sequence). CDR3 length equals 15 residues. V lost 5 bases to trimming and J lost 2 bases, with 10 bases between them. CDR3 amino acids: CASSPPAAGANVLTF. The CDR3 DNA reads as TGTGCCAGCAGCCCCCCAGCGGCTGGGGCCAACGTCCTGACTTTC.

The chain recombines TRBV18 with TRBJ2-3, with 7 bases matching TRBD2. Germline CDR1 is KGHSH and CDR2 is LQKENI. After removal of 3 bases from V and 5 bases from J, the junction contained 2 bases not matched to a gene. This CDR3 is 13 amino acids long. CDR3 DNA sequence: TGTGCCAGCTCACCGGGGGAGGGAGATACGCAGTATTTT. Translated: CASSPGEGDTQYF.

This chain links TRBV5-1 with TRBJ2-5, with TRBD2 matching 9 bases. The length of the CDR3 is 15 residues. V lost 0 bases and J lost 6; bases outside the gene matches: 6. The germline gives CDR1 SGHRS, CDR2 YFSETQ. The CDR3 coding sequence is TGCGCCAGCAGCTTGGATGGGACTAGCTATCAGACCCAGTACTTC. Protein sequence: CASSLDGTSYQTQYF.

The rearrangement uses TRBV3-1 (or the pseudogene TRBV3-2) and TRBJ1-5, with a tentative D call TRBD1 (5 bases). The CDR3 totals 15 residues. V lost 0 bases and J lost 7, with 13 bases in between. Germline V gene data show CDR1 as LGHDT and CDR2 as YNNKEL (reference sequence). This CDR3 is CASSQDHLGAQPQHF. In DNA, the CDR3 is TGTGCCAGCAGCCAAGATCATTTAGGGGCCCAGCCCCAGCATTTT.

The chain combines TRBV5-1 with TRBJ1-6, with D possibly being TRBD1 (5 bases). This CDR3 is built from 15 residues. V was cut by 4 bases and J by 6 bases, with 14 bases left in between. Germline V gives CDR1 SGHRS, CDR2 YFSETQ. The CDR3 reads CASSEFDRLNSPLHF. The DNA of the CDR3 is TGCGCCAGCAGCGAGTTCGACAGACTTAATTCACCCCTCCACTTT.

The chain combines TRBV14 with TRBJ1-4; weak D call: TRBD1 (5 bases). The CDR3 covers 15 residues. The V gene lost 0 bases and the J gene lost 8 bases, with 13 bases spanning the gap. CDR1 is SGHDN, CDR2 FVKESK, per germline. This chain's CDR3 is CASSQDLGVGEKLFF. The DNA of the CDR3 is TGTGCCAGCAGCCAAGATTTAGGGGTAGGAGAAAAACTGTTTTTT.

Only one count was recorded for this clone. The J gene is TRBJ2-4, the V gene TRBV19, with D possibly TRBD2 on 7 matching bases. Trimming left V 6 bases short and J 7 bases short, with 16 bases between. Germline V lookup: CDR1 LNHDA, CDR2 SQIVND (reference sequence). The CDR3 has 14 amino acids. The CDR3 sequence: CASRETGGRNIQYF. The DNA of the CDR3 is TGTGCCAGTAGGGAGACGGGGGGCAGGAACATTCAGTACTTC.

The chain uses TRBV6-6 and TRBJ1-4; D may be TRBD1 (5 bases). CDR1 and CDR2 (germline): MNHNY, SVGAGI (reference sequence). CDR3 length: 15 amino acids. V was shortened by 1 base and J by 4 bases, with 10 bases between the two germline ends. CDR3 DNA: TGTGCCAGCAGTTACTACGGCAGGGTTAATGAAAAACTGTTTTTT. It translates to CASSYYGRVNEKLFF.

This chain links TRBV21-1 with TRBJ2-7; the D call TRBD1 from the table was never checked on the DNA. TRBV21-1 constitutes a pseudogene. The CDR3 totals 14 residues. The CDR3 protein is CASSSGDSSYEQYF. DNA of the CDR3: TGTGCCAGCAGCTCCGGGGACAGCTCCTACGAGCAGTACTTC.

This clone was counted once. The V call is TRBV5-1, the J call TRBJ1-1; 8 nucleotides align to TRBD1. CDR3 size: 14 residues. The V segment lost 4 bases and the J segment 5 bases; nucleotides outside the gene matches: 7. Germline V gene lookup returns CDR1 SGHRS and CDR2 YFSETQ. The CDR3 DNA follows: TGCGCCAGCAGCACGCAGGGGGCCGGTACTGAAGCTTTCTTT. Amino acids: CASSTQGAGTEAFF.

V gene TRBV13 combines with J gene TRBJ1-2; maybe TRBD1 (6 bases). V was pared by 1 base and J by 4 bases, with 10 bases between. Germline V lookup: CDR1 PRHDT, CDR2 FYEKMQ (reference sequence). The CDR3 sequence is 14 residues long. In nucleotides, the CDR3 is TGTGCCAGCAGCTTAGAGGGGGGGAGCTATGGCTACACCTTC. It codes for CASSLEGGSYGYTF. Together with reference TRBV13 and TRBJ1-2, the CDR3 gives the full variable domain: AAGVIQSPRHLIKEKRETATLKCYPIPRHDTVYWYQQGPGQDPQFLISFYEKMQSDKGSIPDRFSAQQFSDYHSELNMSSLELGDSALYFCASSLEGGSYGYTFGSGTRLTVV.

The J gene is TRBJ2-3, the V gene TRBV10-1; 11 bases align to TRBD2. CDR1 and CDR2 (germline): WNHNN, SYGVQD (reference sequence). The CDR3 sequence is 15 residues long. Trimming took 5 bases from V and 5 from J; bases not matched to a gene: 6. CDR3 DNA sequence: TGCGCCAGCAGTCCCACTAGCGGGAGTGGAGATACGCAGTATTTT. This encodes CASSPTSGSGDTQYF.

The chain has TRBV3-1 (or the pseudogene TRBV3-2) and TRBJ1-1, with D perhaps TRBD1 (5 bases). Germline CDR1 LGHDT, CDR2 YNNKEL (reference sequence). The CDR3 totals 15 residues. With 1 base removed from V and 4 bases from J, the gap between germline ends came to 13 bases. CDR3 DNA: TGTGCCAGCAGCCAAGGGCAGGGAAGTGGCACTGAAGCTTTCTTT. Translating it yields CASSQGQGSGTEAFF.

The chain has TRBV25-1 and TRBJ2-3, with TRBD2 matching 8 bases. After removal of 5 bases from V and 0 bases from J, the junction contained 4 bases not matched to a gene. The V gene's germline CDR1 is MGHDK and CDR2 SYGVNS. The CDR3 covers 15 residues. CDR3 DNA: TGTGCCAGCAGTTTGTCTAGCGGGAGCACAGATACGCAGTATTTT. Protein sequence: CASSLSSGSTDTQYF.

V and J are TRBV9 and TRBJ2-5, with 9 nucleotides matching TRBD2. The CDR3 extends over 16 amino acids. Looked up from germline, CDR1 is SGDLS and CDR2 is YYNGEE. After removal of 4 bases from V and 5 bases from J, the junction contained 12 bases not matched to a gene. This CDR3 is CASSRGGSGSGETQYF. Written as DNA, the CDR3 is TGTGCCAGCAGCCGGGGGGGTAGCGGGAGTGGTGAGACCCAGTACTTC.

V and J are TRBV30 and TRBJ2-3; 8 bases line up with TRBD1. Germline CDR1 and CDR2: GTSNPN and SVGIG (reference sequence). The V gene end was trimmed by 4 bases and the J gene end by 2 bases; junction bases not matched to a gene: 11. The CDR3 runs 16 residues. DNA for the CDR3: TGTGCCTGGACCCGAACCACAGGGGGGTTCACAGATACGCAGTATTTT. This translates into CAWTRTTGGFTDTQYF.

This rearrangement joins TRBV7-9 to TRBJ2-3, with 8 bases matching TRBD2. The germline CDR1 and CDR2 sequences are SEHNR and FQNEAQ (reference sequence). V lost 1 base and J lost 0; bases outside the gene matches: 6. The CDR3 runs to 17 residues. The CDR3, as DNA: TGTGCCAGCAGCTTAGGCCTAGCGGGCGCTAGCACAGATACGCAGTATTTT. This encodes CASSLGLAGASTDTQYF.

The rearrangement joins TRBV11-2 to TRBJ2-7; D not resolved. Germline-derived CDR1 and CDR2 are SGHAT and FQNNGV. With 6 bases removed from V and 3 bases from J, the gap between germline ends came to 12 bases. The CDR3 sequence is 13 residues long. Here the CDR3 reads CASSPLPYYEQYF. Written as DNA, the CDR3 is TGTGCCAGCAGTCCTCTTCCTTACTACGAGCAGTACTTC.

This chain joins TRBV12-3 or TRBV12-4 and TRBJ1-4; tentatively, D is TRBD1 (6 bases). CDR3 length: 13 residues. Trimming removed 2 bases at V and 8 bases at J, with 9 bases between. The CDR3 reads CASSLTRGEKLFF. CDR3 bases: TGTGCCAGCAGTTTAACTAGGGGGGAAAAACTGTTTTTT.

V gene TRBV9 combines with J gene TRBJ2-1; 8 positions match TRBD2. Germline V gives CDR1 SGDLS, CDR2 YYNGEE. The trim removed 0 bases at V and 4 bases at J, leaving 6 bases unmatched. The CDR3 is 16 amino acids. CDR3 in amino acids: CASSVVSSGGYNEQFF. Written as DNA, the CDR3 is TGTGCCAGCAGCGTAGTCAGTTCGGGAGGGTACAATGAGCAGTTCTTC.

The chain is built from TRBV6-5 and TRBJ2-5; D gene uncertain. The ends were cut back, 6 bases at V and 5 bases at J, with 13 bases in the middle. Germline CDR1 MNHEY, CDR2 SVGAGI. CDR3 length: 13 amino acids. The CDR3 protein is CASSGDSRETQYF. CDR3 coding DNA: TGTGCCAGCAGCGGTGACTCTAGGGAGACCCAGTACTTC.

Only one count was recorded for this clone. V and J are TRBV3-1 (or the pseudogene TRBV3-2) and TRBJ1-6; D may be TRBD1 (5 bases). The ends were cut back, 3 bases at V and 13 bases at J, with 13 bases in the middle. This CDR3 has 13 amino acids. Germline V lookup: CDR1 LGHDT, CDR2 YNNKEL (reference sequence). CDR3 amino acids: CASSQEQVFPLHF. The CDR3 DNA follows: TGTGCCAGCAGCCAGGAACAGGTTTTCCCCCTCCACTTT.

For the CDR3, the DNA is TGTGCAGGGACAGGGGCCACTGGAAACACCATATATTTT. Translating it yields CAGTGATGNTIYF. The V and J genes are TRBV30 and TRBJ1-3, with 10 bases aligning to TRBD1. Per the germline V gene, CDR1 is GTSNPN and CDR2 is SVGIG (reference sequence). CDR3 length: 13 amino acids.

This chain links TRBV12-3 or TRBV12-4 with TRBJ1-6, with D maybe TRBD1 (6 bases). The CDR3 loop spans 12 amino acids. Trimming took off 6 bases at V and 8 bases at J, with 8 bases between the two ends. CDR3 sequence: CASSTGHSPLHF. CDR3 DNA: TGTGCCAGCAGCACAGGGCATTCACCCCTCCACTTT.

CDR3 amino acids: CASSLGQGSLTLHF. The CDR3 DNA reads TGCGCCAGCAGCTTGGGGCAGGGTTCCTTGACCCTCCACTTT. V is TRBV5-1 and J is TRBJ1-6; tentatively, D is TRBD1 (5 bases). The length of the CDR3 is 14 residues. V was clipped by 0 bases and J by 14 bases, with 15 bases between them. Germline CDR1 SGHRS, CDR2 YFSETQ.

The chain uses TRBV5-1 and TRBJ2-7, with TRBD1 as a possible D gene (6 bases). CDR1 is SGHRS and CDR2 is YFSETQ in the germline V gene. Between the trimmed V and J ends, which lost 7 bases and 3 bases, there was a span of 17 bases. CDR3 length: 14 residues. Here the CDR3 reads CASGEQGSGYEQYF. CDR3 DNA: TGCGCCAGCGGAGAACAGGGTTCGGGCTACGAGCAGTACTTC. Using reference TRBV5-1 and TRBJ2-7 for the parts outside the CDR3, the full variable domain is KAGVTQTPRYLIKTRGQQVTLSCSPISGHRSVSWYQQTPGQGLQFLFEYFSETQRNKGNFPGRFSGRQFSNSRSEMNVSTLELGDSALYLCASGEQGSGYEQYFGPGTRLTVT.

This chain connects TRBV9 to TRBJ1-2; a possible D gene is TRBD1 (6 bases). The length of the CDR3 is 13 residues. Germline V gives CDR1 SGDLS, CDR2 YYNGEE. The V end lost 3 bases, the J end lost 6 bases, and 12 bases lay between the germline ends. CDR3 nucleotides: TGTGCCAGCAGCGCGCGGACAGCGAATGGCTACACCTTC. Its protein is CASSARTANGYTF.

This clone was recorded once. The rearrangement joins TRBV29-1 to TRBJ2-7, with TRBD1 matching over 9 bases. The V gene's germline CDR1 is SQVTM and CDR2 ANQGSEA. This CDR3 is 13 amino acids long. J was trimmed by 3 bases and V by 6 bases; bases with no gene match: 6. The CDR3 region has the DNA TGCAGCGTCTACGGACAGGGGAACTACGAGCAGTACTTC. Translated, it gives CSVYGQGNYEQYF.